The clone carrying this TCR beta chain came up many times. Antigen unknown. The record originates from a study of CD8 T cells in ankylosing spondylitis. Whole-study findings and limits: Typical of ankylosing spondylitis blood, it appeared, was a TCR beta motif of roughly eight highly homologous variants.

Quantitative 5'-RACE with molecular barcodes generated TCR beta libraries. One entry per CDR3 protein, called by TCRdb with MiXCR from the 5' RACE reads. The sample yields roughly 240,000 distinct CDR3 sequences, 7% to 10% seen once. CDR3 length equals 15 residues. CDR1 and CDR2 (germline): SGHTA, FQGNSA. The ends were cut back, 3 bases at V and 4 bases at J, with 14 bases in the middle. V and J are TRBV7-2 and TRBJ2-3; D unclear. Specimen: blood, either unsorted or a sorted T cell fraction (not recorded which). This clonotype originated in a female donor with ankylosing spondylitis or in good health (not recorded which). CDR3: CASSFTMTRADTQYF. CDR3 in DNA: TGTGCCAGCAGCTTCACCATGACCCGCGCAGATACGCAGTATTTT.